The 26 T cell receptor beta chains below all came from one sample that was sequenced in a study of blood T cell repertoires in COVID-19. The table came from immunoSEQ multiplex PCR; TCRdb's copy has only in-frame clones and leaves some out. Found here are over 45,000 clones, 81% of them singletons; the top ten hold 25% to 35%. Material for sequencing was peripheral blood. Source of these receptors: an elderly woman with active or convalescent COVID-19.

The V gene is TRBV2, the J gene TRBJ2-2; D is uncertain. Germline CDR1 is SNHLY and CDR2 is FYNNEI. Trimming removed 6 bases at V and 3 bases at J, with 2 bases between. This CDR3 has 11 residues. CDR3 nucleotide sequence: TGTGCCAGCAGCTACACCGGGGAGCTGTTTTTT. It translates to CASSYTGELFF. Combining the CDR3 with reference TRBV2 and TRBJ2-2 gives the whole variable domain EPEVTQTPSHQVTQMGQEVILRCVPISNHLYFYWYRQILGQKVEFLVSFYNNEISEKSEIFDDQFSVERPDGSNFTLKIRSTKLEDSAMYFCASSYTGELFFGEGSRLTVL.

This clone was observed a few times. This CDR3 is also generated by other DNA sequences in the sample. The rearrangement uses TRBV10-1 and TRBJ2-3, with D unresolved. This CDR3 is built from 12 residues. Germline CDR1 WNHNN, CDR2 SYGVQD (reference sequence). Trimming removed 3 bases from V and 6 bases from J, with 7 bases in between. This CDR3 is CASSESLDTQYF. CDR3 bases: TGCGCCAGCAGTGAATCCTTGGATACGCAGTATTTT.

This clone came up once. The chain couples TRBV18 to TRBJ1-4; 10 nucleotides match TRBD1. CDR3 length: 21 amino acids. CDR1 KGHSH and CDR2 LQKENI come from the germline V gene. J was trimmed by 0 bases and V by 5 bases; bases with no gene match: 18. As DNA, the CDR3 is TGTGCCAGCTCAGGGGGATCATCACCCGGGACAGGGGACCCAACTAATGAAAAACTGTTTTTT. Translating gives CASSGGSSPGTGDPTNEKLFF. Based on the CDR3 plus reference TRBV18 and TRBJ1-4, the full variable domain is NAGVMQNPRHLVRRRGQEARLRCSPMKGHSHVYWYRQLPEEGLKFMVYLQKENIIDESGMPKERFSAEFPKEGPSILRIQQVVRGDSAAYFCASSGGSSPGTGDPTNEKLFFGSGTQLSVL.

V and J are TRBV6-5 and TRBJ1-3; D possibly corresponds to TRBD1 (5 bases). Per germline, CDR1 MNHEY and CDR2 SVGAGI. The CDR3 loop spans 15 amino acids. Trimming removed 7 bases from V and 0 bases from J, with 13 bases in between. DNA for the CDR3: TGTGCCAGCAACCCGACAGTACTCTCTGGAAACACCATATATTTT. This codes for CASNPTVLSGNTIYF.

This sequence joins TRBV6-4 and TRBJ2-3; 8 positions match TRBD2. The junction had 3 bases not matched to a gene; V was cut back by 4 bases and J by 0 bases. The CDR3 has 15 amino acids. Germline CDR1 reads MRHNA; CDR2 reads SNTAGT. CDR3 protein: CASSAVAGSTDTQYF. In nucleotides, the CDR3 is TGTGCCAGCAGTGCCGTAGCGGGGAGCACAGATACGCAGTATTTT.

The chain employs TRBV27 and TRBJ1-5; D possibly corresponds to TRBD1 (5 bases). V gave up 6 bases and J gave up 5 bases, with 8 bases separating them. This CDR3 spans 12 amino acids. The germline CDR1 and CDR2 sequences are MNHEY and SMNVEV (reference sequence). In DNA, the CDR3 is TGTGCCAGCAGCACGGGGGATCAGCCCCAGCATTTT. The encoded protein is CASSTGDQPQHF.

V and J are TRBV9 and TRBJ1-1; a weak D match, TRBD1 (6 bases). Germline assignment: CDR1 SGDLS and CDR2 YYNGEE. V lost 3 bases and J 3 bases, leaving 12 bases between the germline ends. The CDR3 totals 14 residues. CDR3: CASSGGGAYTEAFF. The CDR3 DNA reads TGTGCCAGCAGCGGCGGGGGGGCATACACTGAAGCTTTCTTT.

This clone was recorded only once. The CDR3 is CASSPRPAEKLFF. The CDR3 DNA reads as TGTGCCAGCAGTCCGCGGCCAGCCGAAAAACTGTTTTTT. The V call is TRBV27, the J call TRBJ1-4; D unclear. The CDR3 totals 13 residues. Trimming took off 5 bases at V and 8 bases at J, with 12 bases between the two ends. CDR1 MNHEY and CDR2 SMNVEV come from the germline V gene (reference sequence).

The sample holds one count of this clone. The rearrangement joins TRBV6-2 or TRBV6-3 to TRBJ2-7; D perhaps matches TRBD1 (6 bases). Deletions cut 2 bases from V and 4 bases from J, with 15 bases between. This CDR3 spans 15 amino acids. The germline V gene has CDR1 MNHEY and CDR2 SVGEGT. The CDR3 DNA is TGTGCCAGCAGTTACGAGACAGGTCTTGTTTACGAGCAGTACTTC. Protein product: CASSYETGLVYEQYF.

In nucleotides, the CDR3 is TGTGCCAGCTCACCCGTCGGAGGGCGCGAGCAGTACTTC. Its protein product is CASSPVGGREQYF. V gene TRBV18 combines with J gene TRBJ2-7, with D tentatively TRBD2 (6 bases). This CDR3 is built from 13 residues. The V end was cut by 3 bases, the J end by 6 bases, with 12 bases between. The germline CDR1 and CDR2 sequences are KGHSH and LQKENI.

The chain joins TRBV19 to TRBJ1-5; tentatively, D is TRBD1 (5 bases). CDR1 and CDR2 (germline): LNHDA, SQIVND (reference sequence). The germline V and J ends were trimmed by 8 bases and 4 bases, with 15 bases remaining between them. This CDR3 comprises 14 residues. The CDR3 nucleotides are TGTGCCAGTGGGAGGGGCTTTGAGAATCAGCCCCAGCATTTT. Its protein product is CASGRGFENQPQHF.

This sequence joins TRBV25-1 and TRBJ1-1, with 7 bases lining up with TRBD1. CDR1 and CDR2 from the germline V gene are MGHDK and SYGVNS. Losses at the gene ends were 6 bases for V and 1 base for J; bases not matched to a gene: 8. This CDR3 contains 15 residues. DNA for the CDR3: TGTGCCAGCAGGAGACAGGGATCAAAGAACACTGAAGCTTTCTTT. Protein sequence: CASRRQGSKNTEAFF.

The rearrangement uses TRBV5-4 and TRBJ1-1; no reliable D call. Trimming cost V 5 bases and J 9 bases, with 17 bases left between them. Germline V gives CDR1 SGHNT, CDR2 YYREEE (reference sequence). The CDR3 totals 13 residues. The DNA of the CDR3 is TGTGCCAGCAGACGATCGGACGGGGAAAAAGCTTTCTTT. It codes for CASRRSDGEKAFF.

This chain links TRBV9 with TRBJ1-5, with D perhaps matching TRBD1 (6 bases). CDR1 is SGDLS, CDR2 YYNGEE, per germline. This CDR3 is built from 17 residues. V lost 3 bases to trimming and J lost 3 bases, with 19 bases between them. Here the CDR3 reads CASSATPNRALNQPQHF. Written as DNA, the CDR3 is TGTGCCAGCAGCGCGACCCCGAACAGGGCGCTCAATCAGCCCCAGCATTTT. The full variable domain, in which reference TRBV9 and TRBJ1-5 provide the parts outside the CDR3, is DSGVTQTPKHLITATGQRVTLRCSPRSGDLSVYWYQQSLDQGLQFLIQYYNGEERAKGNILERFSAQQFPDLHSELNLSSLELGDSALYFCASSATPNRALNQPQHFGDGTRLSIL.

The DNA of the CDR3 is TGTGCCAGCAGTTTACCTCCGGGATTTTCCTACAATGAGCAGTTCTTC. Translation gives CASSLPPGFSYNEQFF. V is TRBV28 and J is TRBJ2-1; D is perhaps TRBD2 (5 bases). This CDR3 region has 16 residues. Germline V lookup: CDR1 MDHEN, CDR2 SYDVKM. The V end was cut by 2 bases, the J end by 1 base, with 12 bases between. Variable domain in full (rest from reference TRBV28 and TRBJ2-1): DVKVTQSSRYLVKRTGEKVFLECVQDMDHENMFWYRQDPGLGLRLIYFSYDVKMKEKGDIPEGYSVSREKKERFSLILESASTNQTSMYLCASSLPPGFSYNEQFFGPGTRLTVL.

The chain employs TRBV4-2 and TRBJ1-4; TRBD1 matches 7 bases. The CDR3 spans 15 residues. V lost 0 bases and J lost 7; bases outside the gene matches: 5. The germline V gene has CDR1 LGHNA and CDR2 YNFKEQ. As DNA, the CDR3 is TGTGCCAGCAGCCAAGAAGGGCAGGGGGGTGAAAAACTGTTTTTT. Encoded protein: CASSQEGQGGEKLFF.

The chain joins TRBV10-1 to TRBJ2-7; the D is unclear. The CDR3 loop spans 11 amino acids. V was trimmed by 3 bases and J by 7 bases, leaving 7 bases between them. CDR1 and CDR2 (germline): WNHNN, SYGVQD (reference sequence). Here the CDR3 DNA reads TGCGCCAGCAGTGACGCCGGGGAGCAGTACTTC. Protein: CASSDAGEQYF.

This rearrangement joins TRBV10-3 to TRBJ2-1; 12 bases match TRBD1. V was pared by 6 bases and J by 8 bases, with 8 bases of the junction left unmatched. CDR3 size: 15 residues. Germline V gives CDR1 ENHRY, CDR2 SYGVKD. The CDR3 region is CAISVGQGAGDEQFF. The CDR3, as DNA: TGTGCCATCAGCGTGGGACAGGGGGCTGGCGATGAGCAGTTCTTC.

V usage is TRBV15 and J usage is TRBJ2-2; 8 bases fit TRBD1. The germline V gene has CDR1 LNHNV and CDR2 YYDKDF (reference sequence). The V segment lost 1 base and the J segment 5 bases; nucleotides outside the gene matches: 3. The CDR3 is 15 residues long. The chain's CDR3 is CATSRARQGTGELFF. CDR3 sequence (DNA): TGTGCCACCAGCAGAGCCCGACAGGGGACCGGGGAGCTGTTTTTT.

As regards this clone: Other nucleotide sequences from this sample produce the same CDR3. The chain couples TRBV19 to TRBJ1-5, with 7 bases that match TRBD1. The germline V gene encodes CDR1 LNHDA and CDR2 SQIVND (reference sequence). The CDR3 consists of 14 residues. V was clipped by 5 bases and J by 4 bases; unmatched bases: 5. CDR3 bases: TGTGCCAGTAGTCCTCAACAGGGGAATCAGCCCCAGCATTTT. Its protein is CASSPQQGNQPQHF. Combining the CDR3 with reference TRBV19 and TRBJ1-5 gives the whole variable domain DGGITQSPKYLFRKEGQNVTLSCEQNLNHDAMYWYRQDPGQGLRLIYYSQIVNDFQKGDIAEGYSVSREKKESFPLTVTSAQKNPTAFYLCASSPQQGNQPQHFGDGTRLSIL.

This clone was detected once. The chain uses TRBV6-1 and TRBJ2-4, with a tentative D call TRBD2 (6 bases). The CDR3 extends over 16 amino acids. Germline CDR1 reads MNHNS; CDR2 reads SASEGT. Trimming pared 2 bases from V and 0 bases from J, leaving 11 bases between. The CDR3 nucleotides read TGTGCCAGCAGTGAATGGGGGGACGTAGCCAAAAACATTCAGTACTTC. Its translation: CASSEWGDVAKNIQYF.

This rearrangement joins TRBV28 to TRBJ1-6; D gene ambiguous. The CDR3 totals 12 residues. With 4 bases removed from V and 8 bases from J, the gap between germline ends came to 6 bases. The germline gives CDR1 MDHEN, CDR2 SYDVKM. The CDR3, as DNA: TGTGCCAGCAGTTCCCGCGATTCACCCCTCCACTTT. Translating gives CASSSRDSPLHF. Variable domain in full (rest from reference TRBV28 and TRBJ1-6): DVKVTQSSRYLVKRTGEKVFLECVQDMDHENMFWYRQDPGLGLRLIYFSYDVKMKEKGDIPEGYSVSREKKERFSLILESASTNQTSMYLCASSSRDSPLHFGNGTRLTVT.

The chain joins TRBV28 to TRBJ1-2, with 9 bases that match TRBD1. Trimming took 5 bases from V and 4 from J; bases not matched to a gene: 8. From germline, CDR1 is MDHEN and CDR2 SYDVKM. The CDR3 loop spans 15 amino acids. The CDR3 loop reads CASSQTGGAFYGYTF. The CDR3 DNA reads TGTGCCAGCAGTCAAACAGGGGGCGCCTTCTATGGCTACACCTTC.

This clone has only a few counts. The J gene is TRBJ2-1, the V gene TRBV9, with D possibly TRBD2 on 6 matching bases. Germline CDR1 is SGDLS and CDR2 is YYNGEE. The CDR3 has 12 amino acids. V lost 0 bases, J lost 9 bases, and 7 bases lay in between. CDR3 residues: CASSVGGGEQFF. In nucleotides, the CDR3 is TGTGCCAGCAGCGTAGGGGGAGGTGAGCAGTTCTTC.

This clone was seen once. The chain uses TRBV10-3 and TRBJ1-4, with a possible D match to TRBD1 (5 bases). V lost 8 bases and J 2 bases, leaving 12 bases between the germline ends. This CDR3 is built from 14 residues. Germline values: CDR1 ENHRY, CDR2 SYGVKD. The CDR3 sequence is CAISPEGTNEKLFF. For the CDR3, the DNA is TGTGCCATCTCGCCGGAGGGGACTAATGAAAAACTGTTTTTT.

The CDR3 sequence: CASSLVVRGGNTIYF. The CDR3 bases are TGTGCCAGCAGCTTAGTAGTCAGGGGTGGAAACACCATATATTTT. The genes are TRBV7-2 and TRBJ1-3; D perhaps matches TRBD1 (6 bases). V was cut by 1 base and J by 3 bases, with 10 bases left in between. This CDR3 has 15 amino acids. Per the germline V gene, CDR1 is SGHTA and CDR2 is FQGNSA.